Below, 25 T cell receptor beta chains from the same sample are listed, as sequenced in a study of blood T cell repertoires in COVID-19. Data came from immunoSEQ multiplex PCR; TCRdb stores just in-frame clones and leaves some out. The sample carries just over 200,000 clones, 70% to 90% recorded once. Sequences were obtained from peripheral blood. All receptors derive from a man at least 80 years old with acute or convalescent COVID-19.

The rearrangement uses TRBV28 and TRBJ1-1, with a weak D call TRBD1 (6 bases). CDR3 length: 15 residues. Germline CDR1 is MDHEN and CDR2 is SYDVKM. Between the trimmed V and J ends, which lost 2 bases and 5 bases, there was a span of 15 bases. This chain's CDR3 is CASSLTTGPWTEAFF. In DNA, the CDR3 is TGTGCCAGCAGTTTAACGACAGGACCGTGGACTGAAGCTTTCTTT.

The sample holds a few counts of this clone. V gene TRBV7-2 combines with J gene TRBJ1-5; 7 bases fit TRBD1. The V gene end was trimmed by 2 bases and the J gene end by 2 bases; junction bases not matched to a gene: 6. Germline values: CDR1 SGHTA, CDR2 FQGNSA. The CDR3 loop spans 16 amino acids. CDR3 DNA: TGTGCCAGCAGCTTATCCCGCACAGGGGGCAATCAGCCCCAGCATTTT. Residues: CASSLSRTGGNQPQHF.

In DNA, the CDR3 is TGTGCCAGCAGTTTATCGGGGCAGTTGAACACCGGGGAGCTGTTTTTT. Translated: CASSLSGQLNTGELFF. The J gene is TRBJ2-2, the V gene TRBV27, with D maybe TRBD1 (5 bases). CDR3 length: 16 amino acids. Trimming left V 0 bases short and J 1 base short, with 9 bases between. CDR1 is MNHEY and CDR2 is SMNVEV in the germline V gene (reference sequence).

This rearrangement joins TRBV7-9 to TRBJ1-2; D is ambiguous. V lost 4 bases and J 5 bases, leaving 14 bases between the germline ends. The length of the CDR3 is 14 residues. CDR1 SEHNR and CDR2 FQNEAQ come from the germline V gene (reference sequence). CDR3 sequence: CASSSHGDLYGYTF. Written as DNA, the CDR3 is TGTGCCAGCAGCTCTCACGGGGATTTGTATGGCTACACCTTC.

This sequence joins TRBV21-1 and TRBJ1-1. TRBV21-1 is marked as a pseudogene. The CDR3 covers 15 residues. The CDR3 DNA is TGTGCCAGCCCCCTCGGGAAAGGATTGAACACTGAAGCTTTCTTT. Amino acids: CASPLGKGLNTEAFF.

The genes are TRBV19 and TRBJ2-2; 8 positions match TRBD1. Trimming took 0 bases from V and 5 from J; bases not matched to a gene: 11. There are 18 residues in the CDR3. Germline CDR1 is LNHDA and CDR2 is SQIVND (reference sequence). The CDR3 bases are TGTGCCAGTAGTATAGAGGACGGGGCAGGGGGCGCGACCGGGGAGCTGTTTTTT. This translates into CASSIEDGAGGATGELFF.

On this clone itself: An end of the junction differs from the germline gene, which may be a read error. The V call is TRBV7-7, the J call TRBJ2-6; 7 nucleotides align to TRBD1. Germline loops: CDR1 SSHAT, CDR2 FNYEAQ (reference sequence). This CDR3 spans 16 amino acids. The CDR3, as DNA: TGTGCTAGCAGCCCAGGGACAGTCTCTGGGGCCAACGTCCTGACTTTC. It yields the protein CASSPGTVSGANVLTF.

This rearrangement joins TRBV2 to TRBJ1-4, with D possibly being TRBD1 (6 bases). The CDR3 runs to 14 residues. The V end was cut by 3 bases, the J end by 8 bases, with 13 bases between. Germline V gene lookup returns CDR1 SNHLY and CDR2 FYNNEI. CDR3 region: CASSDNRVREKLFF. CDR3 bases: TGTGCCAGCAGTGATAACAGGGTTCGGGAAAAACTGTTTTTT.

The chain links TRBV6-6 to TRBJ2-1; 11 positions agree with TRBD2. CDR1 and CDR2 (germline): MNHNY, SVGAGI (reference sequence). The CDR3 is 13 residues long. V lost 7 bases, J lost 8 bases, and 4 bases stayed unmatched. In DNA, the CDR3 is TGTGCCAGCAAAATTAGCGGGAGGGATGAGCAGTTCTTC. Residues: CASKISGRDEQFF.

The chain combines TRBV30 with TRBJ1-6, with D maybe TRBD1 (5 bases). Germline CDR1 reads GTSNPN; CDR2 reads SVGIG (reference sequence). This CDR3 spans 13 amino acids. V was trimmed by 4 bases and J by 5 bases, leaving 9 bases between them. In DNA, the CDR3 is TGTGCCTGGAAATTAGGGGATAATTCACCCCTCCACTTT. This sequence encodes CAWKLGDNSPLHF.

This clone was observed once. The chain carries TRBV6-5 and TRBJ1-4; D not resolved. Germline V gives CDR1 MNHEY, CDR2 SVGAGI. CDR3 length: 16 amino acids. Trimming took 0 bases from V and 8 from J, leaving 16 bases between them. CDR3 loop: CASSYSPTSDWEKLFF. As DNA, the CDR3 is TGTGCCAGCAGTTACTCCCCGACCTCGGACTGGGAAAAACTGTTTTTT.

The CDR3 is CASSYDRGPNSPLHF. CDR3 sequence (DNA): TGTGCCAGCAGCTACGACAGGGGTCCCAATTCACCCCTCCACTTT. The rearrangement links TRBV7-9 to TRBJ1-6; 8 positions match TRBD1. CDR1 and CDR2 from the germline V gene are SEHNR and FQNEAQ (reference sequence). The CDR3 loop spans 15 amino acids. The ends lost 4 bases at V and 7 bases at J; junction bases unmatched: 6.

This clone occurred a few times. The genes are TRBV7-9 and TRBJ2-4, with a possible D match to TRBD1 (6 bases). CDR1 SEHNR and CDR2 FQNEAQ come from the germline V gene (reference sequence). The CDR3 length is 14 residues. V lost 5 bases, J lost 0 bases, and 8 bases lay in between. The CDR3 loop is CASSARGAKNIQYF. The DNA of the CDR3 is TGTGCCAGCAGCGCCAGGGGAGCCAAAAACATTCAGTACTTC.

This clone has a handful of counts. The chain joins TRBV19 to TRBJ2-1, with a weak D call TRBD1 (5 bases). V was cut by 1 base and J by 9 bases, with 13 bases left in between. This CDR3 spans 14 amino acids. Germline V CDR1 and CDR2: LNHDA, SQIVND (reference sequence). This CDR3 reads CASSIGAGIAEQFF. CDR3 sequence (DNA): TGTGCCAGTAGTATAGGGGCAGGGATTGCTGAGCAGTTCTTC.

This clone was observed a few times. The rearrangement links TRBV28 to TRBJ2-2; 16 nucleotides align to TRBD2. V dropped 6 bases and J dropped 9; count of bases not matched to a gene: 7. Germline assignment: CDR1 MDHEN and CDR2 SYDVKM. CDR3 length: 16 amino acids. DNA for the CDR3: TGTGCCAGCAGCCCCGGGACTAGCGGGAGGGACTGGGAGCTGTTTTTT. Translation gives CASSPGTSGRDWELFF.

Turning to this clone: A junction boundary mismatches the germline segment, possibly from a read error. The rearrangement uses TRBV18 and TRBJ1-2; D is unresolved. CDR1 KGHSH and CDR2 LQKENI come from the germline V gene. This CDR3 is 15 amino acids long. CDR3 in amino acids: CASSPPGSTSYGYTF. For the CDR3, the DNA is TGTGCCAGCTCCCCACCGGGATCAACTAGCTATGGCTACACCTTC.

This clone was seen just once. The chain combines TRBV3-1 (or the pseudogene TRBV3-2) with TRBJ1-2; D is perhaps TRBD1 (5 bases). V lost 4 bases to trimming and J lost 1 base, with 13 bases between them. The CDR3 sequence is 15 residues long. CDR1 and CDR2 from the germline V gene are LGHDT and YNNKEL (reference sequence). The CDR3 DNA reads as TGTGCCAGCAGCCCCCCGGGGGGTAGTAACTATGGCTACACCTTC. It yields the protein CASSPPGGSNYGYTF.

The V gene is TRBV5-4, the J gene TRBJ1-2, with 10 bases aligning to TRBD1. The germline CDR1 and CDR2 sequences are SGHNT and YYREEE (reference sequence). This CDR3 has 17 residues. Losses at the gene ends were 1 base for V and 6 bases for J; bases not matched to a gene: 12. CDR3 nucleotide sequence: TGTGCCAGCAGCTTGAAGTGGATTGGGGACAGGGGTAATGGCTACACCTTC. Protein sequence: CASSLKWIGDRGNGYTF.

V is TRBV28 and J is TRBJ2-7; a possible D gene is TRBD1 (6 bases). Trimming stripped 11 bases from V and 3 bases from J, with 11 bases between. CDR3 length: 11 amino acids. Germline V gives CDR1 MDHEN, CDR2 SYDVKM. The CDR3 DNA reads TGTGCCTCTAAAGGGGGCTACGAGCAGTACTTC. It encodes CASKGGYEQYF.

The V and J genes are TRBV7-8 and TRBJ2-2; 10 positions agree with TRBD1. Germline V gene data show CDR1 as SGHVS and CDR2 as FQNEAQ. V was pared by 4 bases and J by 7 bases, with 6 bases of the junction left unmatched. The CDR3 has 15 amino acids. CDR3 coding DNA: TGTGCCAGCAGCTGGGGACAGGGGAGGGACGGGGAGCTGTTTTTT. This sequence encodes CASSWGQGRDGELFF.

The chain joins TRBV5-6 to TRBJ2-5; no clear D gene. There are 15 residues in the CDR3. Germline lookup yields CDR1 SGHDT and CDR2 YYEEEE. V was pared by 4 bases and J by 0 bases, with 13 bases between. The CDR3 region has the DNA TGTGCCAGCAGCACCCGGGTCGGGTACCAAGAGACCCAGTACTTC. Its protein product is CASSTRVGYQETQYF.

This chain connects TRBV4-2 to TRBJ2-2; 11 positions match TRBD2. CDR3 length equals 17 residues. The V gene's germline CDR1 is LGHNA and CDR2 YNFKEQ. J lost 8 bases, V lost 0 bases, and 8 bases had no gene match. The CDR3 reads CASSQDKLAGAGGELFF. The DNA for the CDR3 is TGTGCCAGCAGCCAAGATAAACTAGCGGGAGCTGGTGGGGAGCTGTTTTTT.

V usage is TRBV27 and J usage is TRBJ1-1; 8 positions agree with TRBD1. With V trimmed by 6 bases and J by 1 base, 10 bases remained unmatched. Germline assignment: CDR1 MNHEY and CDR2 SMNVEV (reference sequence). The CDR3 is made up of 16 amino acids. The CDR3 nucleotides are TGTGCCAGCAGCAACATCCAGGGGGCCCGGAACACTGAAGCTTTCTTT. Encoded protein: CASSNIQGARNTEAFF.

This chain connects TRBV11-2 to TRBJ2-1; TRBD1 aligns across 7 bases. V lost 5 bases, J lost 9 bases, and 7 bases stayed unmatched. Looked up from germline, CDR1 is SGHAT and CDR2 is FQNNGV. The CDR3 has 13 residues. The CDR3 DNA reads TGTGCCAGCAGCCTGGACAGGTTCGGTGAGCAGTTCTTC. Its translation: CASSLDRFGEQFF.

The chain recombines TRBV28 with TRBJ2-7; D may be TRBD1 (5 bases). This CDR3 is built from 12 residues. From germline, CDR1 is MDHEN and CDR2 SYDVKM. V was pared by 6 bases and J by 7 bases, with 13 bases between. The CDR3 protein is CASSQAPGEQYF. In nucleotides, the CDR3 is TGTGCCAGCAGCCAAGCCCCAGGGGAGCAGTACTTC.